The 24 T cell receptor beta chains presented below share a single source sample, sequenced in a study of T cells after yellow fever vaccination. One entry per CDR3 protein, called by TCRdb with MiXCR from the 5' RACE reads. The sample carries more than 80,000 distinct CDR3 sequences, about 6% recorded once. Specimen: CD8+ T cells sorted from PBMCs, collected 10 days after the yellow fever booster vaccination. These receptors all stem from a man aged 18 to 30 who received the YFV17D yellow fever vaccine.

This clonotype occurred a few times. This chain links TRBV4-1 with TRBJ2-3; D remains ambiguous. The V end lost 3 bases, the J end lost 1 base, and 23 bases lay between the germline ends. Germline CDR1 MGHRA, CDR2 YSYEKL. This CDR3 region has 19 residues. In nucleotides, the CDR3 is TGCGCCAGCAGCCAGGATACCAGTCTAGTCGTCTTTGGCACAGATACGCAGTATTTT. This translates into CASSQDTSLVVFGTDTQYF.

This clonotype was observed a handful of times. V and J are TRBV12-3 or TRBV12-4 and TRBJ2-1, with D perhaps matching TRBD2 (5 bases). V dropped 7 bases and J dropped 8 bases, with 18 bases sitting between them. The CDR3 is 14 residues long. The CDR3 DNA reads TGTGCCAGCATCCTAGGGCTAGCCAGCGATGAGCAGTTCTTC. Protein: CASILGLASDEQFF.

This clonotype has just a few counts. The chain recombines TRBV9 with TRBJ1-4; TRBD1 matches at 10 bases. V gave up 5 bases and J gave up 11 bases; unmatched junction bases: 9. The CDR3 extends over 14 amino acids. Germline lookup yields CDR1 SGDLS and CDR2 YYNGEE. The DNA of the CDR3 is TGTGCCAGCAGTGATGGACAGGGGGACGAGAAACTGTTTTTT. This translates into CASSDGQGDEKLFF.

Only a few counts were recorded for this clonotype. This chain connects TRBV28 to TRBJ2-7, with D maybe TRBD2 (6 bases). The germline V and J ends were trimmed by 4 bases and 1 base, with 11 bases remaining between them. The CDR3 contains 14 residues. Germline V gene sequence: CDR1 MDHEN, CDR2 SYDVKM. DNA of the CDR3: TGTGCCAGCAGTTGGGGGACTCCGTCCTACGAGCAGTACTTC. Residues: CASSWGTPSYEQYF.

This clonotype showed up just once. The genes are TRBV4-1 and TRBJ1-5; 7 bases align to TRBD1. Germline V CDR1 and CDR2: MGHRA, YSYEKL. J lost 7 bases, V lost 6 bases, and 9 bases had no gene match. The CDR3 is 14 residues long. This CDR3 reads CASSAVGGGQPQHF. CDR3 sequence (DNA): TGCGCCAGCAGTGCGGTAGGGGGCGGACAGCCCCAGCATTTT.

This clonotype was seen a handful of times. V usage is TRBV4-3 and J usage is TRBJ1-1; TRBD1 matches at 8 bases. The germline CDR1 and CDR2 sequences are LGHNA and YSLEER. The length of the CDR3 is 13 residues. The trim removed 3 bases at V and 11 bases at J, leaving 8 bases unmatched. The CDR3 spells CASSHGQGPVAFF. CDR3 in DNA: TGCGCCAGCAGCCATGGACAGGGCCCGGTGGCTTTCTTT.

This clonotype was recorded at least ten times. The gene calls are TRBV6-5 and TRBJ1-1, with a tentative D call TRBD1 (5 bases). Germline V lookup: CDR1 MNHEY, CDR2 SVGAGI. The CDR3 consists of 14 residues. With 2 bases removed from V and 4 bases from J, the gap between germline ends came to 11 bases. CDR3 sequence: CASSYGQGGTEAFF. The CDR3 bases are TGTGCCAGCAGTTACGGCCAGGGTGGCACTGAAGCTTTCTTT.

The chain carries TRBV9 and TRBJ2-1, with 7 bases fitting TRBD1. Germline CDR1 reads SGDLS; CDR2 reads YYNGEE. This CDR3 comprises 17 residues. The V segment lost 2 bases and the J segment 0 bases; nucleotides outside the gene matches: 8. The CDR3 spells CASSVRDSRRSYNEQFF. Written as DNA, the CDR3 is TGTGCCAGCAGCGTCCGGGACAGCCGCCGCTCCTACAATGAGCAGTTCTTC.

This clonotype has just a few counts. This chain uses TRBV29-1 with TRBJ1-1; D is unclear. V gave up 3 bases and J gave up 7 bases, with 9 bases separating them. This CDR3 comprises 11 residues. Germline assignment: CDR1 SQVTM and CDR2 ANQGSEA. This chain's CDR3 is CSVEDGGEAFF. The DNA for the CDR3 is TGCAGCGTTGAGGACGGTGGTGAAGCTTTCTTT.

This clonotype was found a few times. The CDR3 sequence: CASSYSAGPYEQYV. CDR3 bases: TGTGCCAGCAGTTACTCGGCAGGCCCCTACGAGCAGTACGTC. The rearrangement links TRBV6-2 or TRBV6-3 to TRBJ2-7; D is undetermined. Germline lookup yields CDR1 MNHEY and CDR2 SVGEGT. V shed 0 bases and J shed 2 bases, with 8 bases lying between them. This CDR3 region has 14 residues.

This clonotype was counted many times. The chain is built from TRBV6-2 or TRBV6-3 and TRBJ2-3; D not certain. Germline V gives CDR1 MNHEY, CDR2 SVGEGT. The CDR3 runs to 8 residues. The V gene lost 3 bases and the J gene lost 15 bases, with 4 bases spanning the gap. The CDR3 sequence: CASSYLYF. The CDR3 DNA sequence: TGTGCCAGCAGTTATCTATATTTT.

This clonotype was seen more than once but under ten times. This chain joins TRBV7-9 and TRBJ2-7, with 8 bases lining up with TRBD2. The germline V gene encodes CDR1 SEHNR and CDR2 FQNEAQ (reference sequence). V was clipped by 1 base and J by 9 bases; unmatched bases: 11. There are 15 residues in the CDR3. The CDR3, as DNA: TGTGCCAGCAGCTTAGAGGGACTAGGCGGTAGGTTGCAGTACTTC. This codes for CASSLEGLGGRLQYF.

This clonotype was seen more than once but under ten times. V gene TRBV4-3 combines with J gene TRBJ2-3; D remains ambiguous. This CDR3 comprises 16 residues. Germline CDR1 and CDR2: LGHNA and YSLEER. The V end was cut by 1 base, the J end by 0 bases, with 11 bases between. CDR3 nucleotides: TGCGCCAGCAGCCAAGTGGCAGGAACTAGCACAGATACGCAGTATTTT. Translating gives CASSQVAGTSTDTQYF.

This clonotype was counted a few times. The CDR3, as DNA: TGTGCCAGCAGCGTCAGCGGGGGGGCTGGTGAGCAGTTCTTC. Its protein is CASSVSGGAGEQFF. The chain employs TRBV9 and TRBJ2-1, with TRBD2 identical over 10 bases. V shed 2 bases and J 9 bases; nucleotides not matched to a gene: 5. The CDR3 totals 14 residues. In germline, CDR1 is SGDLS, CDR2 YYNGEE.

The CDR3 sequence is CASSLDGYVAEQYF. The CDR3 DNA sequence: TGCGCCAGCAGCTTGGATGGGTATGTCGCCGAGCAGTACTTC. V gene TRBV5-1 combines with J gene TRBJ2-7, with unresolved D. Germline V gives CDR1 SGHRS, CDR2 YFSETQ. This CDR3 is built from 14 residues. Deletions cut 0 bases from V and 6 bases from J, with 13 bases between.

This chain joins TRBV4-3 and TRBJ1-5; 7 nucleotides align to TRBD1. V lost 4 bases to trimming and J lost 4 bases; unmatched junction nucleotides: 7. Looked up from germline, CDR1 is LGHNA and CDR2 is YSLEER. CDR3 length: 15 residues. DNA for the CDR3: TGCGCCAGCAGCCGGTACAGGGGTCTGAATCAGCCCCAGCATTTT. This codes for CASSRYRGLNQPQHF.

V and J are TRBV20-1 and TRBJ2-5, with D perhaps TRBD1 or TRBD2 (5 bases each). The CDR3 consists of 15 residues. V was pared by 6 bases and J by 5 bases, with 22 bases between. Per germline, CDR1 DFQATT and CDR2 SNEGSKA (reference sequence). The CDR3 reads CSANLPGPLHETQYF. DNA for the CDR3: TGCAGTGCCAACCTACCGGGACCCTTACATGAGACCCAGTACTTC.

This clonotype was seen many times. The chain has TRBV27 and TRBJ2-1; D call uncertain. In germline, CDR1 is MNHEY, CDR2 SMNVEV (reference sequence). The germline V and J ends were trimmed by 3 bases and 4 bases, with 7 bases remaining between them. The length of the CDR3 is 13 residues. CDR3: CASSLGRYNEQFF. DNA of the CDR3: TGTGCCAGCAGTTTGGGAAGGTACAATGAGCAGTTCTTC.

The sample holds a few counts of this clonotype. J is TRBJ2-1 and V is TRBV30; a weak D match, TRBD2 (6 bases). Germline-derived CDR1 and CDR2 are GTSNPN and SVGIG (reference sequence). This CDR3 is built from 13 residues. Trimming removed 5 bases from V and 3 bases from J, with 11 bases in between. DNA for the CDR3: TGTGCCTGGGGGACCGGGGGCTACAATGAGCAGTTCTTC. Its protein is CAWGTGGYNEQFF. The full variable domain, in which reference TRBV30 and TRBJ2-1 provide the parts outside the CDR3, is SQTIHQWPATLVQPVGSPLSLECTVEGTSNPNLYWYRQAAGRGLQLLFYSVGIGQISSEVPQNLSASRPQDRQFILSSKKLLLSDSGFYLCAWGTGGYNEQFFGPGTRLTVL.

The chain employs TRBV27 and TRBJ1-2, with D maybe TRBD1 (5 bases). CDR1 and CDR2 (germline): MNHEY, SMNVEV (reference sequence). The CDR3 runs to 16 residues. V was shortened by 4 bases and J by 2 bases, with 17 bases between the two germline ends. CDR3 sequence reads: CASSSLIQGTNYGYTF. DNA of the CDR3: TGTGCCAGCAGTTCCCTTATTCAGGGTACAAACTATGGCTACACCTTC.

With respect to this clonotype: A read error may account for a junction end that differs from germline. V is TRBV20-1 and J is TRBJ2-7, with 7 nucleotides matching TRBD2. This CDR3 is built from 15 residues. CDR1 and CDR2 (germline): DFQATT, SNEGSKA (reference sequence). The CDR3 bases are TGCAGTGCTAGAGATCGAGCGGGGAGCTCCTACGAGAAGTACTTC. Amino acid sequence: CSARDRAGSSYEKYF.

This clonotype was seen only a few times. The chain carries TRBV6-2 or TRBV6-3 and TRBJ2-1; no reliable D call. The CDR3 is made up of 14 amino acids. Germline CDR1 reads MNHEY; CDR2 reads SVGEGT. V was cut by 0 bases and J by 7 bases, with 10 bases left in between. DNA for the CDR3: TGTGCCAGCAGTTACTCGATACAACAGAATGAGCAGTTCTTC. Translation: CASSYSIQQNEQFF.

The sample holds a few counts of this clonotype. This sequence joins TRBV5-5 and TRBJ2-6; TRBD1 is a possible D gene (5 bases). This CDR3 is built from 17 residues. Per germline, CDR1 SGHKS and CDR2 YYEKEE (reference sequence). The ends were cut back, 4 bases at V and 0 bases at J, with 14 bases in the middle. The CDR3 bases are TGTGCCAGCAGCCCAAGACAGATATTCTCTGGGGCCAACGTCCTGACTTTC. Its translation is CASSPRQIFSGANVLTF.

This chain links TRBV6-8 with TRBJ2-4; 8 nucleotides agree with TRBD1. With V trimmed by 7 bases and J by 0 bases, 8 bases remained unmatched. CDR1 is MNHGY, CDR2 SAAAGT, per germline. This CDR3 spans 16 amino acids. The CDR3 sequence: CASNGTGGLAKNIQYF. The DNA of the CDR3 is TGTGCCAGCAATGGGACAGGAGGTCTAGCCAAAAACATTCAGTACTTC.